This T cell receptor (beta chain) is from a study of shared clonotypes between healthy human individuals. CDR1 is MDHEN, CDR2 SYDVKM, per germline. The CDR3 contains 15 residues. V dropped 6 bases and J dropped 4 bases, with 15 bases sitting between them. Sequencing was performed with immunoSEQ multiplex PCR; in TCRdb, only in-frame clones are kept and a portion is missing. The sample shows about 2.1 million clones, over 85% of them seen only once. The naive CD8 fraction comprised CD45RO-negative cells positively selected for CCR7 and excluded terminally differentiated effector memory CD45RA+ cells. Sequenced sample: naive CD8+ T cells from PBMCs. The receptor was isolated from a man aged 18 to 30 in good health. Some clones in this sample may be carry-over from other donors' samples. V gene TRBV28 combines with J gene TRBJ2-2, with D perhaps matching TRBD2 (6 bases). The CDR3, as DNA: TGTGCCAGCAGCCCGGGACTGTATTTCACCGGGGAGCTGTTTTTT. As protein: CASSPGLYFTGELFF.